The source of this T cell receptor beta chain is a study of OX40 agonist ivuxolimab in advanced cancers. It was autoimmune disease history or systemic immunosuppression that excluded patients. This clone occurred once. Its matching antigen is unknown. Germline V gene sequence: CDR1 MGHRA, CDR2 YSYEKL. V lost 4 bases and J lost 7, with 19 bases in between. This CDR3 is built from 15 residues. General observations from the study: Blood T cells, both CD4+ and CD8+, expanded clonally by week 6 at 0.1 to 3.0 mg/kg. Among T cells, CD8+ cells averaged more expanded clones than CD4+ cells.

Clones were sequenced by immunoSEQ multiplex PCR, and TCRdb holds only the in-frame ones, with some missing. The sample includes 55,000 to 80,000 clones, around 82% seen only once; the top ten take more than 0.8%. This receptor was identified in an adult with an advanced solid tumor such as melanoma, head and neck, liver or kidney cancer. V is TRBV4-1 and J is TRBJ1-2; D is uncertain. Here the sequenced sample was CD4+ or CD8+ T cells sorted from blood, taken in a trial of the OX40 agonist ivuxolimab. The CDR3 loop is CASSPLLEGGRGYTF. The CDR3, as DNA: TGCGCCAGCAGCCCCCTTTTAGAGGGTGGACGTGGCTACACCTTC.